This T cell receptor beta chain was observed in a study of T-cell memory formation after mild COVID-19. Study at large: In these data, TCR clusters were largely donor specific.

Study outcomes and limitations: Detection of some responders pre-infection suggested pre-existing cross-reactive memory T cells participated. Clones contracting across day 15 to 85 had a balanced CD4/CD8 profile; later expanding clones leaned CD4+.

Worth noting for this clonotype: Its antigen is unknown.

TCRdb re-analysed the 5' RACE reads in MiXCR, keeping a single row per CDR3 protein. Counted here are about 180,000 distinct CDR3 sequences, less than 20% occurring once; the ten biggest clones make up under 4.5%. This CDR3 has 15 amino acids. V was clipped by 6 bases and J by 1 base; unmatched bases: 3. CDR1 is MNHEY, CDR2 SVGAGI, per germline. Sequenced sample: PBMCs or a T cell subset sorted from them (not recorded which). This chain joins TRBV6-5 and TRBJ2-2; 9 bases are a match to TRBD1. This sequence originates from a young man who had mild COVID-19 (a few samples of this study predate the infection). Cell type and time point are not known. The CDR3 loop reads CASRKGQGNTGELFF. The CDR3 bases are TGTGCCAGCAGGAAGGGACAGGGGAACACCGGGGAGCTGTTTTTT.